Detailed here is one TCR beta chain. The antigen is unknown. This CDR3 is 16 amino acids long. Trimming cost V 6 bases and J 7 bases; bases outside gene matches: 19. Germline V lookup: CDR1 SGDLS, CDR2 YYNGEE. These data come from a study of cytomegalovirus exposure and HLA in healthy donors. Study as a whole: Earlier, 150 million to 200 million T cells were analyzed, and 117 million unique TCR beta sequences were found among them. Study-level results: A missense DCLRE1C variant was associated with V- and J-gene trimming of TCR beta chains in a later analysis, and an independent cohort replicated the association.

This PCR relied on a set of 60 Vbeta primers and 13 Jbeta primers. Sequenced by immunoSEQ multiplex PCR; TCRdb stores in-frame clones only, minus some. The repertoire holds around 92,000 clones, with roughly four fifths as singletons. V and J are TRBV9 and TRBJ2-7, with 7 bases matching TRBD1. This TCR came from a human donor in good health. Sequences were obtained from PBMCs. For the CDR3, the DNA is TGTGCCAGCACTACAACCCCACAGGGGTCCCTCTTTGAGCAGTACTTC. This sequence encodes CASTTTPQGSLFEQYF.